This TCR beta chain stems from a study of blood T cell repertoires in COVID-19. In the authors' methods: Reference gene primer amplification gave nucleated cell count estimates. Generated by immunoSEQ multiplex PCR, the TCRdb table keeps only in-frame clones and is missing some. V, J and clone size derive from that table, while D and trimming were established from the DNA sequence. Seen here are around 300,000 clones, roughly 86% observed once, and the top ten hold 0.75% to 1%. This clone was seen more than once but under ten times. The TCR originated in a woman younger than 45 who had recovered from COVID-19. Material for sequencing was PBMCs or T cells enriched from blood (not recorded which).

The CDR3 region has the DNA TGTGCCAGCAGTTATCAAACACAGGGGAACACTGAAGCTTTCTTT. Amino acid sequence: CASSYQTQGNTEAFF. V usage is TRBV6-5 and J usage is TRBJ1-1; maybe TRBD1 (6 bases). The CDR3 spans 15 residues. Germline CDR1 and CDR2: MNHEY and SVGAGI. V was pared by 3 bases and J by 1 base, with 12 bases between.